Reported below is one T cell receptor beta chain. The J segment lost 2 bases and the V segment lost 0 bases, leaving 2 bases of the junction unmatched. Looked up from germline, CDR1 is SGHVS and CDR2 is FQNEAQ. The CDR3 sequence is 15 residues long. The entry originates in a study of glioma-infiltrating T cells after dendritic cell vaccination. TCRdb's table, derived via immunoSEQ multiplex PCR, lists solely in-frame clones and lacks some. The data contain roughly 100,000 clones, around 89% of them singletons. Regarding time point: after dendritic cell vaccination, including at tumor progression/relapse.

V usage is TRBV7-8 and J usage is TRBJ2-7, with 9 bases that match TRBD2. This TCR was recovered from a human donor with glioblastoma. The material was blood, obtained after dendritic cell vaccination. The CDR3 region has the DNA TGTGCCAGCAGCTTAGCGGCTAGCGGGGCCTACGAGCAGTACTTC. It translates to CASSLAASGAYEQYF.